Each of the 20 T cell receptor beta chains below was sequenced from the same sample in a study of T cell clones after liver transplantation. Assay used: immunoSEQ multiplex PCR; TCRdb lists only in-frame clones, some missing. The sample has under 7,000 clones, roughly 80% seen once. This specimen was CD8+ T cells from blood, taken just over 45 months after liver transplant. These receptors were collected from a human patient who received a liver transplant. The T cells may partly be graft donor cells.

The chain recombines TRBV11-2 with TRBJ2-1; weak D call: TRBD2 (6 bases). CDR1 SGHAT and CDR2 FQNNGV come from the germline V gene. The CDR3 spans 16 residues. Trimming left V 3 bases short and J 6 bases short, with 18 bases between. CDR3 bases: TGTGCCAGCAGCTTTTGGGACCGGGACTTCAGCAATGAGCAGTTCTTC. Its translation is CASSFWDRDFSNEQFF.

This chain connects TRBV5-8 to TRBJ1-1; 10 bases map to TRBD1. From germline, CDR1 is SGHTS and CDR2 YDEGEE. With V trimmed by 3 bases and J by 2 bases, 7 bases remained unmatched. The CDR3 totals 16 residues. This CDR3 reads CASSWGQGLLNTEAFF. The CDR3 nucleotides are TGTGCCAGCAGCTGGGGACAGGGGCTCCTAAACACTGAAGCTTTCTTT.

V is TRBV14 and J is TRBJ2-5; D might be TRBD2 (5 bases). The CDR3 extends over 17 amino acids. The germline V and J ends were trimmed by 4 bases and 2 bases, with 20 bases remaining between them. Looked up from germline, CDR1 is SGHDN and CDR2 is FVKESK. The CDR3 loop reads CASSRSRKATTQETQYF. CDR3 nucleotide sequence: TGTGCCAGCAGCCGATCTCGGAAGGCGACTACTCAAGAGACCCAGTACTTC.

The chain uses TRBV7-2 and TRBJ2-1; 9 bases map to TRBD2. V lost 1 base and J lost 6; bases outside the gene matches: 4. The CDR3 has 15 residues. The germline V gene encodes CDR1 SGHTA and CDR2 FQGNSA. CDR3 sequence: CASSLGGGRANEQFF. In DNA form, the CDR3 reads TGTGCCAGCAGCTTAGGGGGCGGGAGGGCCAATGAGCAGTTCTTC. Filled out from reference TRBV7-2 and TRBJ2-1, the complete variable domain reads GAGVSQSPSNKVTEKGKDVELRCDPISGHTALYWYRQSLGQGLEFLIYFQGNSAPDKSGLPSDRFSAERTGGSVSTLTIQRTQQEDSAVYLCASSLGGGRANEQFFGPGTRLTVL.

The CDR3: CASRRGQGNQPQHF. CDR3 sequence (DNA): TGTGCCAGCAGACGCGGACAGGGGAATCAGCCCCAGCATTTT. This chain connects TRBV27 to TRBJ1-5; 9 nucleotides line up with TRBD1. Germline CDR1 MNHEY, CDR2 SMNVEV (reference sequence). The CDR3 loop spans 14 amino acids. The V gene end was trimmed by 6 bases and the J gene end by 4 bases; junction bases not matched to a gene: 4.

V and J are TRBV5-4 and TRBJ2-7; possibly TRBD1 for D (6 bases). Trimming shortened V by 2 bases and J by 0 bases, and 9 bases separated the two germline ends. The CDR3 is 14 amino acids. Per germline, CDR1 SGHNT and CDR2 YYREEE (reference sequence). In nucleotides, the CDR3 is TGTGCCAGCAGCTTCAGAGGGGGCTCCTACGAGCAGTACTTC. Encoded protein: CASSFRGGSYEQYF.

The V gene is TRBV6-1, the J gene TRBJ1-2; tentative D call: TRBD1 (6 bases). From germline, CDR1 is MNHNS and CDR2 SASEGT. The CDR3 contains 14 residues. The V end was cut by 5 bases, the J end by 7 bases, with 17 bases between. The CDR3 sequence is CASSSTPGAGGYTF. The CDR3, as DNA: TGTGCCAGCAGTTCTACACCAGGGGCGGGTGGCTACACCTTC.

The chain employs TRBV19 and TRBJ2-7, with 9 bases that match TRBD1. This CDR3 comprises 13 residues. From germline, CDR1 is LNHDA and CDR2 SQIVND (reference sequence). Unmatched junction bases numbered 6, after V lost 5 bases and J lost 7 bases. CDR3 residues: CASSLGTGREQYF. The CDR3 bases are TGTGCCAGTAGTCTCGGGACAGGGAGAGAGCAGTACTTC.

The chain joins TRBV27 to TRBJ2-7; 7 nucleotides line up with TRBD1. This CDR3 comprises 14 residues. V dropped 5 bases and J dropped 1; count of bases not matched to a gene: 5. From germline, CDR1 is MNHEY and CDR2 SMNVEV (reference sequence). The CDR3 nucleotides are TGTGCCAGCAGTGTCCGACAGGGTTCCTACGAGCAGTACTTC. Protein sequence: CASSVRQGSYEQYF.

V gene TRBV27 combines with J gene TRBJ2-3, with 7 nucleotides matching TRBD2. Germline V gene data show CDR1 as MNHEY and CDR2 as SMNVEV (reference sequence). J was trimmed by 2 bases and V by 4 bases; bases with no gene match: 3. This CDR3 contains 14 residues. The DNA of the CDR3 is TGTGCCAGCAGTTGGGAGGGTAACACAGATACGCAGTATTTT. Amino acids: CASSWEGNTDTQYF.

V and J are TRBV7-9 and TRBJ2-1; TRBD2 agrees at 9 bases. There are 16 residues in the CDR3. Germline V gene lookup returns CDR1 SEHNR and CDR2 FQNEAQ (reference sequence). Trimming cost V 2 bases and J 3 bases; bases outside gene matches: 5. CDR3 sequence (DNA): TGTGCCAGCAGCTTATGGTCTAGCGGGGACTACAATGAGCAGTTCTTC. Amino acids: CASSLWSSGDYNEQFF.

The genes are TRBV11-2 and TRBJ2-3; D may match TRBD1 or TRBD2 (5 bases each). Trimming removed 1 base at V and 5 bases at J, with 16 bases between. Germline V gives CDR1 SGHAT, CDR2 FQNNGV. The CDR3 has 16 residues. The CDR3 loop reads CASSLGTGARIDTQYF. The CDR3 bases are TGTGCCAGCAGCTTAGGGACTGGGGCACGAATAGATACGCAGTATTTT.

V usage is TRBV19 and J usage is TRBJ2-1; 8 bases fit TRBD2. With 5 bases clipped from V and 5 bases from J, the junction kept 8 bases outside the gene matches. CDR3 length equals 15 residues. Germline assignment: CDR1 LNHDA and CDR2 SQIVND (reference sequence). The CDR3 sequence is CASSPGGRRDNEQFF. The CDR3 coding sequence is TGTGCCAGTAGTCCGGGGGGGAGAAGGGACAATGAGCAGTTCTTC.

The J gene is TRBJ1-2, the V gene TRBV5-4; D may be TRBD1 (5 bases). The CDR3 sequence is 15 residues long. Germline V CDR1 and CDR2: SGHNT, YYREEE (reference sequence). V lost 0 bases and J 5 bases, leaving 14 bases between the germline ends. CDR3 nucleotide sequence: TGTGCCAGCAGCTTGGAAGGTGGGGGGGGGTATGGCTACACCTTC. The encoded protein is CASSLEGGGGYGYTF.

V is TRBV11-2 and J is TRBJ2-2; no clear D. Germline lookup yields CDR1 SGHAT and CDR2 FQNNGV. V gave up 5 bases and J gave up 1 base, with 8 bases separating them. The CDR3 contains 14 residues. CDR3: CASSPRQNTGELFF. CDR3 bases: TGTGCCAGCAGCCCCCGACAGAACACCGGGGAGCTGTTTTTT.

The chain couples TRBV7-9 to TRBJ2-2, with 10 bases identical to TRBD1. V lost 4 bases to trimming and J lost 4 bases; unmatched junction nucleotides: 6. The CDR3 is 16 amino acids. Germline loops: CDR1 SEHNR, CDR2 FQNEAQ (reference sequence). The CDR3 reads CASSSWTGGSTGELFF. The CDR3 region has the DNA TGTGCCAGCAGCTCTTGGACAGGGGGAAGCACCGGGGAGCTGTTTTTT. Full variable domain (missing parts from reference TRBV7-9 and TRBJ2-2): DTGVSQNPRHKITKRGQNVTFRCDPISEHNRLYWYRQTLGQGPEFLTYFQNEAQLEKSRLLSDRFSAERPKGSFSTLEIQRTEQGDSAMYLCASSSWTGGSTGELFFGEGSRLTVL.

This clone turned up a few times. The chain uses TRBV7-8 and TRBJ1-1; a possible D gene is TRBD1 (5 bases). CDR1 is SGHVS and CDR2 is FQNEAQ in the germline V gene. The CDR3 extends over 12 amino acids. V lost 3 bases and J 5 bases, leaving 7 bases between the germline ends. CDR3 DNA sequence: TGTGCCAGCAGCTTGGGGCGGACTGAAGCTTTCTTT. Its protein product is CASSLGRTEAFF.

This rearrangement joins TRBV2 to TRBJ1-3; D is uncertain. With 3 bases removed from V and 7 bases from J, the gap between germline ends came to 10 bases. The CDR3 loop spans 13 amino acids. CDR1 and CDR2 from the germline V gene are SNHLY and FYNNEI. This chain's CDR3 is CASSEGYRNTIYF. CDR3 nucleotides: TGTGCCAGCAGTGAGGGCTATCGGAACACCATATATTTT.

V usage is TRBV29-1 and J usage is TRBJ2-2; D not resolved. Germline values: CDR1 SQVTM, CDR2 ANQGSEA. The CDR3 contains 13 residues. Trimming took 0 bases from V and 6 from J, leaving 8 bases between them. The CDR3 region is CSVEDLLSGELFF. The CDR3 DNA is TGCAGCGTTGAAGATCTATTGTCCGGGGAGCTGTTTTTT.

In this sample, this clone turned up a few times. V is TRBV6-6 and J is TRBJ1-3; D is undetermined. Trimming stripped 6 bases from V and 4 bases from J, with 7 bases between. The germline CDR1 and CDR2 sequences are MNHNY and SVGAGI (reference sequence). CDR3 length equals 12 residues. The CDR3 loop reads CASRLVGNTIYF. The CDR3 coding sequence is TGTGCCAGCAGGCTCGTCGGAAACACCATATATTTT.